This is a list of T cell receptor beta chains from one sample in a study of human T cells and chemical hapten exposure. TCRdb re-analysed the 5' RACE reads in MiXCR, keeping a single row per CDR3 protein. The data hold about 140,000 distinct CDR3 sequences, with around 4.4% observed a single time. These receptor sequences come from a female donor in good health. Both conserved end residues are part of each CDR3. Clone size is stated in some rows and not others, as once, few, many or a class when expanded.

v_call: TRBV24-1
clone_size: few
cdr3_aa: CATSDPDRPEAFF

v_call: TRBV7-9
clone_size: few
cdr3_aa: CASSLAGAGGPNEQFF

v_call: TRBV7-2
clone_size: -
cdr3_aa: CASSLAKGGYGDTF

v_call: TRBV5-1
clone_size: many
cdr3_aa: CASSWTGLETQYF

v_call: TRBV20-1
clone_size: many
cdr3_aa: CSARVAGSPGQYYSGANVLTF

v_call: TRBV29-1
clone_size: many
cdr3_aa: CSVAGQGGAETQYF

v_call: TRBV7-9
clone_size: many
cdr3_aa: CASSSPVPFRYF

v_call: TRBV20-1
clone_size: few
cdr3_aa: CSARGAGGSYNAPLHF

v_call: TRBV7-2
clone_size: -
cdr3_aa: CASSLAPRERTRLVRTDTQYF

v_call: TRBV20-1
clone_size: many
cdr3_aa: CSARILGSTSTDTQYF

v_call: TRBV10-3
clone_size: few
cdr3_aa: CAIASPGRVNIRQTTEAFF

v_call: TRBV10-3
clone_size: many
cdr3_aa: CAISVRGGDSPLHF

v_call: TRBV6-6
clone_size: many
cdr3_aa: CASSYGAGGYTF

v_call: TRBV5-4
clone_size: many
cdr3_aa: CASSLTPKGGYGYTF

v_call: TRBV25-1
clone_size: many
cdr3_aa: CASVPDIAGGSNEQFF

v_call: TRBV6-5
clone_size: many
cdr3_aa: CASSTPLSGTDTQYF

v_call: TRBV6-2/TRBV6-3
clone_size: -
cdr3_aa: CASSTIAPGTSGTDTQYF

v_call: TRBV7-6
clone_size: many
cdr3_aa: CASSLANLNTGELFF

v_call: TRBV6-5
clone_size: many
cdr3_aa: CASSYLRTAPEAFF

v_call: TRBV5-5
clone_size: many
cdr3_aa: CASSLYGYTF

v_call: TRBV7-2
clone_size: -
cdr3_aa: CASSSDGTLDTQYF

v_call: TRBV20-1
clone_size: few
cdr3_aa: CSATLDRERETQYF

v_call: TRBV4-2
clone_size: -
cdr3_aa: CASSQDLDGGRGWAKNIQYF

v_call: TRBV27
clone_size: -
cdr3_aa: CASSPVDSSYNEQFF

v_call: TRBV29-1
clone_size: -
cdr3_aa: CSVVYSREDTQYF

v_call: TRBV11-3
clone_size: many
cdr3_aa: CASSRTGQFEAFF

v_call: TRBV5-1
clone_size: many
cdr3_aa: CASSSGRGSLASGANVLTF

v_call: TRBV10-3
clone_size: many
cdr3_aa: CAISSTGPGEGNQPQHF

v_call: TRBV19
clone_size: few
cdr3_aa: CATRTVCNEKLFF

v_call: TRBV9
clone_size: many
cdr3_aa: CASSVGGQVSNTEAFF

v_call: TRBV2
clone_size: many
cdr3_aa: CASSEVPGPAAGELFF

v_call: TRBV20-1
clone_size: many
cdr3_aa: CSARAGIDYEQYF

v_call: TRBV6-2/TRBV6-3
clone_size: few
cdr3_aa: CASSPRPGTGACEAFF

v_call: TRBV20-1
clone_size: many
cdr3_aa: CSATIDRGPNFYNSPLHF

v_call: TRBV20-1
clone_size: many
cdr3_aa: CSASRSGTSGAPGTGELFF

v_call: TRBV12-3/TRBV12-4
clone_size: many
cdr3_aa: CASSGDYRTDTQYF

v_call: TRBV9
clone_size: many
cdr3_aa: CASSPTHASGNTIYF

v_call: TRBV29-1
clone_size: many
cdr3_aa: CSVEGPGGDEQFF

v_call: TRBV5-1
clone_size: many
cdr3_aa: CASSLGRKGTGGQNTEAFF

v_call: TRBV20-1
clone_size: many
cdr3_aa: CSAREDGNSPLHF

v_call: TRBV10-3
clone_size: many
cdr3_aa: CAISADRQNTEAFF

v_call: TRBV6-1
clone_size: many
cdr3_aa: CASSATTNTEAFF

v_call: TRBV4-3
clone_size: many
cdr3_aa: CASSQDLGLNYGYTF

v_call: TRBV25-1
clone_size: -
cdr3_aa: CASTGRTYTQYF

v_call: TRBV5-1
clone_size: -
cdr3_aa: CASSWVEISNTEAFF

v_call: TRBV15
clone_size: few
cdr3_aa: CATSRVGGPNEKLFF

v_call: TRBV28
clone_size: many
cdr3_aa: CASRGNSRPYEQYF

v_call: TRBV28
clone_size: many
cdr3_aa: CASSLAGATKNIQYF

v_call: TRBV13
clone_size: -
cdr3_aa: CASSGTGEQYF

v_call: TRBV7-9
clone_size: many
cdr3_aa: CASSFRSDRGAEAFF

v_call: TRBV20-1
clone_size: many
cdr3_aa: CSARRSGAGSGANVLTF

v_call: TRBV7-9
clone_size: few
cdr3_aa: CASTPGAGWNTEAFF

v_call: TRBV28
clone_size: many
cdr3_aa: CASSILSGVRSYEQYF

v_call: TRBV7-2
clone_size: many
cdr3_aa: CASSLGLNSGNTIYF

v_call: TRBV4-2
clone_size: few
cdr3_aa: CASSQEGGSNQPQHF